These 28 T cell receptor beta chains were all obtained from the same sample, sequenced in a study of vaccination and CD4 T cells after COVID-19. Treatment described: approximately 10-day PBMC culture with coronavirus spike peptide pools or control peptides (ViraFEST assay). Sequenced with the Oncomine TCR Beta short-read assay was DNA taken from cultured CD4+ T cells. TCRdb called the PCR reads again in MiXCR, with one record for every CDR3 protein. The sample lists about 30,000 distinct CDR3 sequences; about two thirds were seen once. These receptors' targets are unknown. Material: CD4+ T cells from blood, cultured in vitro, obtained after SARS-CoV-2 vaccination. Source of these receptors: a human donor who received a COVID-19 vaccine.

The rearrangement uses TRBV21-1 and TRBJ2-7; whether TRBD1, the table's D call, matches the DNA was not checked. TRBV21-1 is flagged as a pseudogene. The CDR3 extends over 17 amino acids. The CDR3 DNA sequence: TGTGCCAGCAGCAAAGGACGCCAGCGGGGGCCCCCCTACGAGCAGTACTTC. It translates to CASSKGRQRGPPYEQYF.

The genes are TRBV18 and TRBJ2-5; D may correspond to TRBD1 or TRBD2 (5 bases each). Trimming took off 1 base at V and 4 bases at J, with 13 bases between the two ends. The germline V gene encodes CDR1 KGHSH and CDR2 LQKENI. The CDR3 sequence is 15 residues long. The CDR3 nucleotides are TGTGCCAGCTCACCACGGAGTAGAGGGGCAGAGACCCAGTACTTC. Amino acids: CASSPRSRGAETQYF.

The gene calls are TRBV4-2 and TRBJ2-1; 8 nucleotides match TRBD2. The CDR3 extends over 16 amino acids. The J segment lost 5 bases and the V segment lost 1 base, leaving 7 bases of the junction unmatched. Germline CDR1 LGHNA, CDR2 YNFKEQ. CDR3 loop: CASSQVSQRGNNEQFF. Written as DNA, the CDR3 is TGTGCCAGCAGCCAAGTTTCCCAGCGGGGGAACAATGAGCAGTTCTTC.

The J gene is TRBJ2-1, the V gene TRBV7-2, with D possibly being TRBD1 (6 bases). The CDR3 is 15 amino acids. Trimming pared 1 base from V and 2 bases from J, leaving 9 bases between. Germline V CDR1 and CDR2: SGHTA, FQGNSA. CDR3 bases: TGTGCCAGCAGCTTAGTGGGGGCCGCCTACAATGAGCAGTTCTTC. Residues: CASSLVGAAYNEQFF. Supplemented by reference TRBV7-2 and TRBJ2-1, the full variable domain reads GAGVSQSPSNKVTEKGKDVELRCDPISGHTALYWYRQSLGQGLEFLIYFQGNSAPDKSGLPSDRFSAERTGGSVSTLTIQRTQQEDSAVYLCASSLVGAAYNEQFFGPGTRLTVL.

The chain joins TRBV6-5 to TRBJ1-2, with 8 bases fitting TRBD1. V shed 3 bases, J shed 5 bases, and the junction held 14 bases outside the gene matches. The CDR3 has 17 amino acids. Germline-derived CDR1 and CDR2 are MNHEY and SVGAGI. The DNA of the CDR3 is TGTGCCAGCAGTTATAATCATCAGGGGCAGGGGGCTTATGGCTACACCTTC. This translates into CASSYNHQGQGAYGYTF.

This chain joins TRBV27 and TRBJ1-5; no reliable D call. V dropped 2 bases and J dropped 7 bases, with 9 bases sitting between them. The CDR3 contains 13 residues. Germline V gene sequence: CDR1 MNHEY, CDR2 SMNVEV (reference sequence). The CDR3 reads CASSLNVGQPQHF. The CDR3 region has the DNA TGTGCCAGCAGTTTAAACGTTGGCCAGCCCCAGCATTTT.

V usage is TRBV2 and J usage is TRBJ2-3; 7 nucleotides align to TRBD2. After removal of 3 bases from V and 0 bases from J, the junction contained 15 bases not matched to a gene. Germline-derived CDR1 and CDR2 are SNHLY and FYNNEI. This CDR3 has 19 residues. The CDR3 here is CASSDDLYGGESSTDTQYF. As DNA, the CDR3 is TGTGCCAGCAGTGATGACCTCTATGGGGGGGAGTCTAGCACAGATACGCAGTATTTT. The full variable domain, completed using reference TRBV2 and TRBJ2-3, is EPEVTQTPSHQVTQMGQEVILRCVPISNHLYFYWYRQILGQKVEFLVSFYNNEISEKSEIFDDQFSVERPDGSNFTLKIRSTKLEDSAMYFCASSDDLYGGESSTDTQYFGPGTRLTVL.

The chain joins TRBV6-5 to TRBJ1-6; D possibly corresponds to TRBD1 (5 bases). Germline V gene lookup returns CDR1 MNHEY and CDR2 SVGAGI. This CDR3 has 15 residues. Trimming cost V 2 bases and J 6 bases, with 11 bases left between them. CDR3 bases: TGTGCCAGCAGTTACGACACCAGGGTTAATTCACCCCTCCACTTT. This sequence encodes CASSYDTRVNSPLHF.

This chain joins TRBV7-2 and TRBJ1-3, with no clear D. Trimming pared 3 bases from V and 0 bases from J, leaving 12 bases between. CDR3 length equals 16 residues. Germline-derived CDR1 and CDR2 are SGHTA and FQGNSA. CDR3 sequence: CASSFWAIGSGNTIYF. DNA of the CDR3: TGTGCCAGCAGCTTTTGGGCGATTGGCTCTGGAAACACCATATATTTT. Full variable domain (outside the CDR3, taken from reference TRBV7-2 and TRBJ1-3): GAGVSQSPSNKVTEKGKDVELRCDPISGHTALYWYRQSLGQGLEFLIYFQGNSAPDKSGLPSDRFSAERTGGSVSTLTIQRTQQEDSAVYLCASSFWAIGSGNTIYFGEGSWLTVV.

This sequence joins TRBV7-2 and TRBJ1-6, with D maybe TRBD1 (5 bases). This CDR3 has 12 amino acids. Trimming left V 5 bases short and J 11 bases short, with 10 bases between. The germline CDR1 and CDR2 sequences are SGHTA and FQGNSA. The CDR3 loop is CASSPPGAPLHF. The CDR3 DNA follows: TGTGCCAGCAGCCCGCCGGGGGCACCCCTCCACTTT.

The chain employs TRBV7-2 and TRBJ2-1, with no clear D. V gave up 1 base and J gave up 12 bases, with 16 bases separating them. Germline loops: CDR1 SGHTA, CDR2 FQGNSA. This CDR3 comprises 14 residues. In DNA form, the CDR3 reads TGTGCCAGCAGCTTAGGAAGATCGGGTCCGGGGCAGTTCTTC. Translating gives CASSLGRSGPGQFF.

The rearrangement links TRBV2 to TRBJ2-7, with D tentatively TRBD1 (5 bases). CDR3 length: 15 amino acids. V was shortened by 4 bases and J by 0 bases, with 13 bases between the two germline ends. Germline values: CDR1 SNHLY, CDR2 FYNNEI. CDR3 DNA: TGTGCCAGCAGTGCTCAGCTAGGGGCCTCCTACGAGCAGTACTTC. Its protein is CASSAQLGASYEQYF. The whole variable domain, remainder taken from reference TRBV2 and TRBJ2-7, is EPEVTQTPSHQVTQMGQEVILRCVPISNHLYFYWYRQILGQKVEFLVSFYNNEISEKSEIFDDQFSVERPDGSNFTLKIRSTKLEDSAMYFCASSAQLGASYEQYFGPGTRLTVT.

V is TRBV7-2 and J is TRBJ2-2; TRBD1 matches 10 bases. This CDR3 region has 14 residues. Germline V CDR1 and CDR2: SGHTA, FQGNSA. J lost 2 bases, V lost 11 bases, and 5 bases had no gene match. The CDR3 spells CAVRDRGNTGELFF. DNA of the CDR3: TGTGCCGTCAGGGACAGGGGTAACACCGGGGAGCTGTTTTTT.

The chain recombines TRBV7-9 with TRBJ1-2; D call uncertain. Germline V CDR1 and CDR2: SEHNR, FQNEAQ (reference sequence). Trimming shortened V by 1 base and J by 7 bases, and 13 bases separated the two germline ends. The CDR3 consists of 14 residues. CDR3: CASSLGAASGGYTF. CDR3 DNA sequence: TGTGCCAGCAGCTTAGGGGCAGCCTCTGGTGGCTACACCTTC.

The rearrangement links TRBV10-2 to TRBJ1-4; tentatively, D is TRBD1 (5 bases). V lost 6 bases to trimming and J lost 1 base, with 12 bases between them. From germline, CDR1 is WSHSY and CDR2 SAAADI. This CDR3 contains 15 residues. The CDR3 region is CASSHRGGTNEKLFF. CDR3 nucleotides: TGCGCCAGCAGCCACCGTGGGGGAACTAATGAAAAACTGTTTTTT.

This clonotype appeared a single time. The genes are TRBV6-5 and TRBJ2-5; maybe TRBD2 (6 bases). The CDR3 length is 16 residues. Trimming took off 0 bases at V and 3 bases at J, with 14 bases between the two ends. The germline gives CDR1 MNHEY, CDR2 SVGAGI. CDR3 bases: TGTGCCAGCAGTTACTCGGGGGGACCGCAGGAAGAGACCCAGTACTTC. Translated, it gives CASSYSGGPQEETQYF.

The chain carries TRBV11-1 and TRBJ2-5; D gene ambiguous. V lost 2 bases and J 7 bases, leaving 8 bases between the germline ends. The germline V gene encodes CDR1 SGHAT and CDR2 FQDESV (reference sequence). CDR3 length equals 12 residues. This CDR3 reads CASSLRFGTQYF. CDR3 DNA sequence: TGTGCCAGCAGCTTACGATTTGGGACCCAGTACTTC.

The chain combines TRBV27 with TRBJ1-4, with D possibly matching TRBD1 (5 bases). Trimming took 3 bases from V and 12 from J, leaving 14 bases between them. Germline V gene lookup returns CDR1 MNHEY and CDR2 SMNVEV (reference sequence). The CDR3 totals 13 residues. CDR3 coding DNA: TGTGCCAGCAGTTTCGCAGGGAGGGGTGAACTGTTTTTT. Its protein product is CASSFAGRGELFF.

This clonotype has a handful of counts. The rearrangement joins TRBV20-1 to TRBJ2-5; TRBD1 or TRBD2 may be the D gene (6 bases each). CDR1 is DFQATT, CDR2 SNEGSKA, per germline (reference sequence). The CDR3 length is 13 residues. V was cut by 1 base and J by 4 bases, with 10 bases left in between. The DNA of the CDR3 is TGCAGTGCTAGAGCTGGGGGGCGAGAGACCCAGTACTTC. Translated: CSARAGGRETQYF.

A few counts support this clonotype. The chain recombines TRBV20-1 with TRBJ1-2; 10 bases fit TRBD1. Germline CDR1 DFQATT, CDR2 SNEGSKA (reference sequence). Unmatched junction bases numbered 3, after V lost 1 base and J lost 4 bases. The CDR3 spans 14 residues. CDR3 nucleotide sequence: TGCAGTGCTAGAGGGTGGACAGGGGGCTATGGCTACACCTTC. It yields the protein CSARGWTGGYGYTF.

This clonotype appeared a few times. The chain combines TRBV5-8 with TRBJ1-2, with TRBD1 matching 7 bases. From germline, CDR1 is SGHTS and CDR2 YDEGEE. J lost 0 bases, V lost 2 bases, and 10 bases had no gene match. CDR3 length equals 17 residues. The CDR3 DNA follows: TGTGCCAGCAGCTTTCTCGAAACCGGGACAGCTAACTATGGCTACACCTTC. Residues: CASSFLETGTANYGYTF.

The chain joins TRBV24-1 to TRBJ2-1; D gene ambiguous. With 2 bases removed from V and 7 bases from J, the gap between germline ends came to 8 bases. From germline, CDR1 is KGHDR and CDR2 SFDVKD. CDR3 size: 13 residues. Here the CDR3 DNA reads TGTGCCACCAGTGATTCGACTGTTAATGAGCAGTTCTTC. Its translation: CATSDSTVNEQFF.

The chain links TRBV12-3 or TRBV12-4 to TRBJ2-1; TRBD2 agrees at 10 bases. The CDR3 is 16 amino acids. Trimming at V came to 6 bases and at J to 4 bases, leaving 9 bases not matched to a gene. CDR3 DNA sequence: TGTGCCAGCAGGAAGGACCTTAGCGGGGGGTACAATGAGCAGTTCTTC. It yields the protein CASRKDLSGGYNEQFF.

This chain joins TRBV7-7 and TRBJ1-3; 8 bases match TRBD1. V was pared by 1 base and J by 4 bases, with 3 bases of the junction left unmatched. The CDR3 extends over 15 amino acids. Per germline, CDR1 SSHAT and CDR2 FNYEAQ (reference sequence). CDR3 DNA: TGTGCCAGCAGCTTAGGACAGGGGAAAGGAAACACCATATATTTT. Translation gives CASSLGQGKGNTIYF.

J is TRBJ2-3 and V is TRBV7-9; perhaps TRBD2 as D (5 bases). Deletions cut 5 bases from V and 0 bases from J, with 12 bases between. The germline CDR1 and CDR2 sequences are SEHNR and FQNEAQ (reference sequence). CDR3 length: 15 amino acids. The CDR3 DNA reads TGTGCCAGCAGCGCCACTAGGACTAGCACAGATACGCAGTATTTT. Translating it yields CASSATRTSTDTQYF. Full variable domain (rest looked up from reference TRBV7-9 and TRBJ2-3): DTGVSQNPRHKITKRGQNVTFRCDPISEHNRLYWYRQTLGQGPEFLTYFQNEAQLEKSRLLSDRFSAERPKGSFSTLEIQRTEQGDSAMYLCASSATRTSTDTQYFGPGTRLTVL.

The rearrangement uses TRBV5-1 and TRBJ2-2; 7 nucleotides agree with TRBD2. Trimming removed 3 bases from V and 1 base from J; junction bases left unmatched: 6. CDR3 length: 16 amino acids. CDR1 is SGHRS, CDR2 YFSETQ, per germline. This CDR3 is CASSSGGIGNTGELFF. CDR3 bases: TGCGCCAGCAGCTCCGGGGGGATTGGGAACACCGGGGAGCTGTTTTTT.

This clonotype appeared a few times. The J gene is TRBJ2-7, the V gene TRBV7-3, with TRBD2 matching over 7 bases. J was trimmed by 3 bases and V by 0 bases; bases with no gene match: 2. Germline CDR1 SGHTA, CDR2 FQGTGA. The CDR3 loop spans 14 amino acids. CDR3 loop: CASSLTGGNYEQYF. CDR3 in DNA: TGTGCCAGCAGCTTAACGGGGGGGAACTACGAGCAGTACTTC.

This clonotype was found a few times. The CDR3 coding sequence is TGTGCCAGCAGCCAGGACAGGGGGTTCAACGAGCAGTACTTC. Residues: CASSQDRGFNEQYF. The chain carries TRBV6-1 and TRBJ2-7, with TRBD1 matching over 10 bases. The germline CDR1 and CDR2 sequences are MNHNS and SASEGT. The CDR3 extends over 14 amino acids. V lost 6 bases to trimming and J lost 5 bases; unmatched junction nucleotides: 7.